This T cell receptor (beta chain) was documented in a study of T-cell reconstitution after alpha-beta-depleted transplantation in children. Researchers prepared the TCRbeta library using unique molecular identifiers, the study reports. TCRdb re-analysed the PCR reads in MiXCR, keeping a single row per CDR3 protein. The sample records approximately 500,000 distinct CDR3 sequences, about 11% being singletons. This clonotype was recorded many times. Its specificity is not known. This CDR3 has 14 amino acids. Per germline, CDR1 SGHTA and CDR2 FQGNSA. Trimming took 1 base from V and 3 from J; bases not matched to a gene: 3. Study observations and caveats: Surviving recipient T cells and thymic progenitors produced the high day-60 TCRbeta diversity seen in some patients. At one year after transplant, newly produced T cells mostly accounted for T-cell counts and diversity. The origin of alpha-beta T cells about two months after transplant was reportedly several hundred expanded graft clones.

The rearrangement uses TRBV7-2 and TRBJ2-7, with 7 bases matching TRBD1. The sequence derives from a child aged 2-15 years with inherited bone marrow failure, due to receive a stem cell transplant. This sample comprised PBMCs, obtained before TCRalphabeta/CD19-depleted stem cell transplant. In DNA form, the CDR3 reads TGTGCCAGCAGCTTAGAGGGACAGCACTACGAGCAGTACTTC. Protein product: CASSLEGQHYEQYF.